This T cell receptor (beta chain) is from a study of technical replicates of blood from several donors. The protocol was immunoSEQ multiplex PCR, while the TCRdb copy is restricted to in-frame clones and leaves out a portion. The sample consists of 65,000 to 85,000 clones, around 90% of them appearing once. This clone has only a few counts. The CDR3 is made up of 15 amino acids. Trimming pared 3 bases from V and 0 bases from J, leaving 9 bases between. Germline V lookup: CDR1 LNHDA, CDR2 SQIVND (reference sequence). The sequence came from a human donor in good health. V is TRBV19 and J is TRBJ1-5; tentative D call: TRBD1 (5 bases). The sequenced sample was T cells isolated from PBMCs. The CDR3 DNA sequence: TGTGCCAGTAGTATGGGACTTAATAGCAATCAGCCCCAGCATTTT. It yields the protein CASSMGLNSNQPQHF.